Listed here are 2 T cell receptor beta chains from one sample, sequenced in a study of T cell changes during pregnancy in multiple sclerosis (dated by TCRdb to about 2019). The library was built by means of the immunoSEQ multiplex PCR assay. As stored in TCRdb, this immuneACCESS dataset retains in-frame rearrangements with V and J assigned. A fraction of the clones does not appear; measured against another copy, unresolved V genes explain less than half of the discrepancy, and the remainder lacks a known reason. The sample yields around 80,000 clones; 90% to 95% were counted once. The ten largest make up more than 0.95% of the sample. The source was peripheral blood, collected in the second trimester of pregnancy. The source is a female donor in good health, enrolled as a control in a pregnancy study.

The V call is TRBV19, the J call TRBJ2-7; D remains unclear. The germline V and J ends were trimmed by 3 bases and 1 base, with 10 bases remaining between them. CDR1 is LNHDA and CDR2 is SQIVND in the germline V gene (reference sequence). This CDR3 spans 14 amino acids. In nucleotides, the CDR3 is TGTGCCAGTAGTATTCAGGTGCTTTCCTACGAGCAGTACTTC. It translates to CASSIQVLSYEQYF.

This sequence joins TRBV4-2 and TRBJ2-1, with D possibly TRBD2 on 6 matching bases. Germline CDR1 and CDR2: LGHNA and YNFKEQ. Deletions cut 0 bases from V and 7 bases from J, with 25 bases between. The CDR3 is 19 residues long. In DNA form, the CDR3 reads TGTGCCAGCAGCCAAGAACGTATGGTAGCGGTTATTAGAGATAATGAGCAGTTCTTC. Protein product: CASSQERMVAVIRDNEQFF.